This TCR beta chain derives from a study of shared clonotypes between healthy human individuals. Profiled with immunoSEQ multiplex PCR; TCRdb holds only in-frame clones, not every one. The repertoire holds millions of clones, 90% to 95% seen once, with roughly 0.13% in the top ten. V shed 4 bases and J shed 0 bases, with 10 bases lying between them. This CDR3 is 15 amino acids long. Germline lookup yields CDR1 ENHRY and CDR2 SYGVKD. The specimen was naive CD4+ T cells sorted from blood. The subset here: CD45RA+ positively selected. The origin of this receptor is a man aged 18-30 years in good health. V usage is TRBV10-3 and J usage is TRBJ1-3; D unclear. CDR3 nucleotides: TGTGCCATCAGTGCGCAGGAACGCTCTGGAAACACCATATATTTT. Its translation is CAISAQERSGNTIYF.